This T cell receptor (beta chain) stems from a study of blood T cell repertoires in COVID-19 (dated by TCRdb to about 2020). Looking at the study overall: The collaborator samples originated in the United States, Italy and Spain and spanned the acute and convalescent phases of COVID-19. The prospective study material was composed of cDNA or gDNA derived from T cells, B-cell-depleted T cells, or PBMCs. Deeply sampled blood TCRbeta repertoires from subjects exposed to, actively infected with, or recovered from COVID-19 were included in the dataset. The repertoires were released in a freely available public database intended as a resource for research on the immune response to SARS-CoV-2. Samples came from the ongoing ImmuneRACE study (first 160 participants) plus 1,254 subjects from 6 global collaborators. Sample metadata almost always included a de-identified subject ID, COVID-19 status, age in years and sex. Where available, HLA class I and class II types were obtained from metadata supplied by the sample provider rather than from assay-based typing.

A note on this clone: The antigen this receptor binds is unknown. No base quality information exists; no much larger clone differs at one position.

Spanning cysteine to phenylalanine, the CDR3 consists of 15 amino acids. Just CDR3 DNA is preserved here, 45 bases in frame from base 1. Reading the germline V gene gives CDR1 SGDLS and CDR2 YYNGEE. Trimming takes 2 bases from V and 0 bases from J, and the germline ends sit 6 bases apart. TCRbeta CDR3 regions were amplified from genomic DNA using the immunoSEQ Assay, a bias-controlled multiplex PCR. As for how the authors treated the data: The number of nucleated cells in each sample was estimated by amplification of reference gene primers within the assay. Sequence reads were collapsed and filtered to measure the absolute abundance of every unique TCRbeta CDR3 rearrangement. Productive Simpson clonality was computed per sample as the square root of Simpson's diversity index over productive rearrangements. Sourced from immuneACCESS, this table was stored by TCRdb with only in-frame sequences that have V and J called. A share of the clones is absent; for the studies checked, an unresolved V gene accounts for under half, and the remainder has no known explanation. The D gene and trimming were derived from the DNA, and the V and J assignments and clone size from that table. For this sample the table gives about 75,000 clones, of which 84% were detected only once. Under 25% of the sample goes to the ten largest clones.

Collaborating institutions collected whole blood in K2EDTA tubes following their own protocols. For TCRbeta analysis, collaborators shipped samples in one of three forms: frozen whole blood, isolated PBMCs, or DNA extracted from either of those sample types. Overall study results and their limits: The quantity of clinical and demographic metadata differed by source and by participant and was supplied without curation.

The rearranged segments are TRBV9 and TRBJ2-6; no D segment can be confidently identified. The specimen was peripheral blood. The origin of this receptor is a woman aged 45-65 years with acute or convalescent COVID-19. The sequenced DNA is TGTGCCAGCAGCGTGTACGGCTCTGGGGCCAACGTCCTGACTTTC. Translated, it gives CASSVYGSGANVLTF.